This paragraph covers one T cell receptor (beta chain) sequence. Its antigen is currently not known. Base-call qualities are not available, and no considerably larger clone is one nucleotide away. Libraries were made using the immunoSEQ multiplex PCR assay. For the multiplex PCR, a mixture combining 60 forward primers for TCR Vbeta segments and 13 reverse primers for TCR Jbeta segments was used. Amplification of the CDR3 region of rearranged TCR beta genes was performed with a multiplex PCR assay on genomic DNA. Amplified TCR beta libraries were sequenced as 87-base-pair reads on the Illumina HiSeq System. The source study handled its data this way. In a later analysis, 70 million to 95 million unique TCR beta chains were counted across the roughly 670 repertoires, and about 9.9 million of these chains were shared by at least two donors. To remove PCR and sequencing errors, raw reads were error-corrected and collapsed into unique sequences using a nearest-neighbor algorithm that merged closely related sequences. Alignment of CDR3 sequences to IMGT reference sequences was used to assign V, D and J gene segments. For a sequence to be retained, a match of at least six nucleotides to both a V gene segment and a J gene segment was required. A rearrangement counted as productive if the CDR3 had no stop codons and remained in frame with V and J, and every other rearrangement counted as non-productive. CDR3 was defined by IMGT convention, running from the second conserved V-encoded cysteine to the conserved J-encoded phenylalanine. Sequences without an unambiguous match to a single V gene segment were excluded from the earlier analysis of 500 to 700 of the donors. An earlier analysis of some 610 of the donors called V segments functional above 56.7% productive rearrangements and segregating when the between-donor standard deviation exceeded 5%. A statistical classification framework was developed to diagnose cytomegalovirus status using the catalog of TCR beta chain sequences. In a later analysis, V and J genes were assigned by comparing TCR nucleotide sequences against IMGT/GENE-DB human TR gene sequences. In a later analysis, CDR3 sequences and most-parsimonious VDJ recombination scenarios were assigned using the TCRdist pipeline. In a later analysis, every TCR beta chain was defined by the combination of its CDR3 amino acid sequence and its V-gene family, and reads without a unique V-gene family were dropped. A later analysis removed 600 or so highly shared, low-generation-probability nucleotide sequences to deal with suspected cross-contamination and a sequencing artifact. A later analysis calculated a clonal expansion index for each public chain from normalized within-repertoire ranks of inferred template counts. A later analysis computed generation probabilities with a VDJ recombination model fitted to out-of-frame rearrangements, and checked the results against IGoR. A later analysis scored TCR-TCR, TCR-HLA and TCR-CMV co-occurrence with hypergeometric tests, applying a repertoire-size bias correction to TCR pairs. To estimate false discovery rates, a later analysis permuted the HLA or CMV assignments 20 times. A later analysis grouped co-occurring TCRs with DBSCAN, adding TCRdist sequence similarity when clustering within HLA-allele-positive subsets. Co-occurrence clustering excluded repertoires with fewer than 30,000 or more than 120,000 public chains, plus five with anomalous nucleotide sharing. The table was pulled from immuneACCESS by TCRdb, which kept in-frame rearrangements only. Such tables lose some clones; where checked, under half of the loss comes from unresolved V genes, and the rest has no known cause. V, J and clone size reflect that table, while D and trimming were determined from the DNA. Here the sample has under 80,000 clones; less than 80% occur a single time. The ten most abundant clones make up around 7% of the sample.

Including the terminal cysteine and phenylalanine, the CDR3 comprises 17 residues. Of all the DNA, just the CDR3 is kept, 51 bases in frame from base 1. Ends trimmed: V by 4 bases, J by 0 bases; bases unmatched to a gene: 9. As encoded in the germline V gene (reference sequence), CDR1 is LNHDA while CDR2 is SQIVND. The data derive from a study of cytomegalovirus exposure and HLA in healthy donors (dated by TCRdb to about 2017). Looking at the study overall: In an earlier analysis of several hundred of the donors, 276 Gb of sequence data and just under 120 million unique TCR beta sequences from roughly 180 million T cells were reported. Approximately 310 gigabases of sequencing data and 70 million to 85 million unique TCR sequences were included in an early release covering about 700 HLA-typed donors. Of the 300 to 500 genotyped donors, roughly 76% were placed in the genetic ancestry cluster associated with self-reported Caucasian donors. The study was designed to test whether signatures of past pathogen exposure could be identified by cataloging public T cell receptors. The study profiled the T cell repertoires of some 610 subjects by immunosequencing and related them to cytomegalovirus serostatus. Along with the roughly 670-subject first cohort, a separate validation cohort of about 110 different subjects was used. The study combined high-throughput TCR immunosequencing, statistical association of individual TCRs with disease status, and machine learning to predict cytomegalovirus infection status. To study patterns of TCR occurrence, a later analysis re-analyzed previously published TCR beta repertoires from around 660 donors and added high-resolution HLA genotyping. In the later analysis, no new phenotypic data were used to find candidate immune exposures; instead, reliance was placed on TCR beta sequences and their occurrence across donors. To decide whether each TCR beta V gene segment behaved as functional or pseudogenic, an earlier analysis of approximately 620 of the donors relied on high-throughput TCR beta sequencing. Donor age, sex, ethnicity and CMV serostatus were compiled alongside the repertoire data. A later genetic analysis used genome-wide SNP genotypes for about 55% of the 666 donors, treating that subset as a discovery cohort. All discovery cohort repertoires had been generated on a single sequencing platform. HLA typing included class I and class II loci at four-digit resolution. Typing coverage differed by locus: A, B, C, DRB1 and DQB1 were typed in roughly 629-640 donors, DQA1 in 522, DPA1 in roughly 590, and DPB1 in just under 490. Several DR-DQ haplotypes were treated as single units for association and clustering because of strong linkage in the cohort. Among 398 genotyped donors of the cohort, an average of approximately 200,000 unique TCR beta nucleotide sequences was sequenced per donor, of which approximately 19% were non-productive. Overall study results and their limits: Broadly in line with IMGT annotations, most TCR beta V segments showed up in productive rearrangements about 87% or about 30% of the time in an earlier analysis of around 550 of the donors. According to a later analysis, TCR association rates differed among HLA loci, with DRB1 alleles showing the most associated TCRs and HLA-C alleles showing the fewest. According to a later analysis, most CMV-associated TCR beta chains appeared to be HLA-restricted, and the HLA associations seemed to be driven largely by CMV exposure. In a later analysis, several top co-occurrence clusters were reported to appear linked to parvovirus B19, influenza, CMV and Epstein-Barr virus. Because the 87-base-pair reads could not distinguish some IMGT-functional V segments, including TRBV6-2 and TRBV6-3, those segments were excluded. It was suggested by the authors that the approach could potentially be generalized to other disease states and immunological phenotypes. In both the original and validation cohorts, the classifier was reported to diagnose cytomegalovirus status with high specificity and sensitivity. In vitro tests confirmed that a few of the cytomegalovirus-associated TCR beta chains recognize cytomegalovirus antigens. In a later genetic analysis, fewer N-insertions in productive TCRs were reported among donors in an Asian-associated ancestry cluster than the approximately 670-donor mean. Most TCR sequences were observed very rarely across donors, whereas some public TCRs were present in many individuals. When HLA alleles, especially DR and DQ, strongly co-occurred, TCR associations were difficult to assign to individual alleles. Immune exposure information for the cohort was limited to CMV serostatus. A further reported finding was that TCR beta sequences accurately predicted the HLA-A and HLA-B alleles for most subjects in the first cohort. A later analysis found that HLA-associated TCR beta chains were more clonally expanded and had lower generation probabilities than equally common non-associated chains. At a false discovery rate of 0.05, a later analysis linked 15,000 to 20,000 TCR beta sequences to specific HLA alleles. This cohort had only TCR beta chains sequenced, and the lack of alpha or paired-chain data limited which features could be detected. Because HLA typing was missing for some donors at each locus, association tests included only the typed subset. Because counts were too low, seventeen rarely observed V segments, including chromosome 9 orphons, were excluded from the earlier analysis of 587 of the donors. Sequencing depth was assumed to be roughly uniform across donors in the presence/absence analyses, though that assumption may not hold. In a later genetic analysis, a missense DCLRE1C variant was associated with V-gene and J-gene trimming of TCR beta chains, and the association was replicated in an independent cohort. The sequencing pipeline was judged likely to have produced a cluster of highly shared sequence variants as a technical artifact. In the study, about 150 TCR beta chains were listed as associated with cytomegalovirus. Correlated functional status among segregating V segments might be attributable to linkage disequilibrium, but an unknown experimental factor could not be ruled out.

The cohort was made up of under 800 healthy bone marrow donors. At the time of sampling, every cohort member was nominally healthy, though immune exposures that went unrecorded were likely present. The donor tested CMV seronegative and was one of the 352 seronegative cohort members. Each donor provided a peripheral blood sample, and peripheral blood mononuclear cells were used for TCR beta sequencing. Genomic DNA extraction from the blood cell samples was performed with the Qiagen DNeasy Blood Extraction Kit. This sequence was found in a woman aged 40 to 49 in good health and CMV-seronegative. Sample: PBMCs. The rearrangement combines TRBV19 with TRBJ2-1; 7 bases in between match TRBD2. Here is the DNA: TGTGCCAGTAGTAGAGGGGAGGGGTCGAGCTCCTACAATGAGCAGTTCTTC. This is translated as CASSRGEGSSSYNEQFF.